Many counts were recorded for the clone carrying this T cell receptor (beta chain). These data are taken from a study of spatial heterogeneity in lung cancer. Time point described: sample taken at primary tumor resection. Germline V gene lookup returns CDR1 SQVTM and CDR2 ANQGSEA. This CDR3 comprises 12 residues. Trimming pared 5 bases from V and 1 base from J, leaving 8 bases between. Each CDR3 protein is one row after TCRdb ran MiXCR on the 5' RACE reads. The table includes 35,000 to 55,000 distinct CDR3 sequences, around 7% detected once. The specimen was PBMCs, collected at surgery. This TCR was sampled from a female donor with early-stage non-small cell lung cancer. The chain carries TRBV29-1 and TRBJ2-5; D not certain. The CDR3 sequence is CSVRHSQETQYF. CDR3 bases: TGCAGCGTTCGGCATTCCCAAGAGACCCAGTACTTC.